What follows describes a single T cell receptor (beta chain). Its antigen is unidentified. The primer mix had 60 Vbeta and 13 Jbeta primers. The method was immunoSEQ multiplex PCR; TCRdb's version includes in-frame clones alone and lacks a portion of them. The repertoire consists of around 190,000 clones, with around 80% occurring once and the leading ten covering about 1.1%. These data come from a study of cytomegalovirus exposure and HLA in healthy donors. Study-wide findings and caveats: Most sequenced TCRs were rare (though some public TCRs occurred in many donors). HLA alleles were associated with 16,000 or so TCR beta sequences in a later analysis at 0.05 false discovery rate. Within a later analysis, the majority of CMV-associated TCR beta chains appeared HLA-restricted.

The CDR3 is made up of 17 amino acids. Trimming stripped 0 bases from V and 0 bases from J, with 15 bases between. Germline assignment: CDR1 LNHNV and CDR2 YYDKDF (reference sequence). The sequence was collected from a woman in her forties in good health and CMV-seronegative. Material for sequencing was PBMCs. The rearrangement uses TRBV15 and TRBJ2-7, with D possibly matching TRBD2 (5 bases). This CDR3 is CATSREVSGSPSYEQYF. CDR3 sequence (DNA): TGTGCCACCAGCAGAGAGGTCAGTGGGAGCCCCTCCTACGAGCAGTACTTC.